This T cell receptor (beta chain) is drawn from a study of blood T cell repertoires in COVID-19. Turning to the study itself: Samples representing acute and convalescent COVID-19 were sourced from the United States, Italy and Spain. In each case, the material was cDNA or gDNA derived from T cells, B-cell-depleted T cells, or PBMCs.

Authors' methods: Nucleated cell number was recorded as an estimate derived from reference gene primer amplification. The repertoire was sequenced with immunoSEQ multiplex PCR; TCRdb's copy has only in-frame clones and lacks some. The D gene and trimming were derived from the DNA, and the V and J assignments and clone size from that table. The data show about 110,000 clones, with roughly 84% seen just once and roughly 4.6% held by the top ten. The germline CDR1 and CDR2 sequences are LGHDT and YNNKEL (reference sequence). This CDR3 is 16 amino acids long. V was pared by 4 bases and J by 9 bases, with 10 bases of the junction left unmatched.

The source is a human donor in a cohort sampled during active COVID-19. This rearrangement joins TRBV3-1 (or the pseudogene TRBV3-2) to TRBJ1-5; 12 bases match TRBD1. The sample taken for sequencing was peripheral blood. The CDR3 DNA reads TGTGCCAGCAGCCGCGGGACAGGGGGCCGGCTAGCGCCCCAGCATTTT. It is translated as CASSRGTGGRLAPQHF.